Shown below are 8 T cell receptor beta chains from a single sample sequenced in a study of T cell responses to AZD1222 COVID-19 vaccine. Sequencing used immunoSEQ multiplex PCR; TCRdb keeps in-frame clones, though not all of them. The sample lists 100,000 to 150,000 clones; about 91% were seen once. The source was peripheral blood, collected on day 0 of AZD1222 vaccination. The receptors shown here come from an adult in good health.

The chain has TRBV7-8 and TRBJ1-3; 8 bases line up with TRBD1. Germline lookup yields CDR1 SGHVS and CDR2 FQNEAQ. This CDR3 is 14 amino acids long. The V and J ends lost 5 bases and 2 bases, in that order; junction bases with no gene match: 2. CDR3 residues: CASSADRAGNTIYF. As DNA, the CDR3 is TGTGCCAGCAGCGCGGACAGGGCTGGAAACACCATATATTTT.

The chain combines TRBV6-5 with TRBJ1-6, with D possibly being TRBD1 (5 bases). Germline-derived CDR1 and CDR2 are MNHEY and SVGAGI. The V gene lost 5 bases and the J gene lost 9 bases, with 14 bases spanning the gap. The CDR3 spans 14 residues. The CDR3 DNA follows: TGTGCCAGCAGTACCAGGGAGGGTGGTTCACCCCTCCACTTT. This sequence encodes CASSTREGGSPLHF.

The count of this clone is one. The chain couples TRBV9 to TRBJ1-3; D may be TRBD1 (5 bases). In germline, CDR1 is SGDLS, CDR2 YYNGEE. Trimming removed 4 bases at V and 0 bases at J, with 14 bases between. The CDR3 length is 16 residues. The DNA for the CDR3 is TGTGCCAGCAGCTCTCAGACAGTTACCTCTGGAAACACCATATATTTT. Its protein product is CASSSQTVTSGNTIYF.

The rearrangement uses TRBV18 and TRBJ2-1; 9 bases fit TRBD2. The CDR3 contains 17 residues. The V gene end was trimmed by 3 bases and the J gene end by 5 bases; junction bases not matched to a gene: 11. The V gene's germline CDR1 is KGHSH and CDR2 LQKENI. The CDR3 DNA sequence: TGTGCCAGCTCACCCACCACCGGCCAGCGGGGGGACAATGAGCAGTTCTTC. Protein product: CASSPTTGQRGDNEQFF.

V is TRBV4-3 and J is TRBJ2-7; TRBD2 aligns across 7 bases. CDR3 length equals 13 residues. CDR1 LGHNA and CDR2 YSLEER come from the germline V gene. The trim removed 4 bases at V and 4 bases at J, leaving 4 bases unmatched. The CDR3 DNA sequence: TGCGCCAGCAGCCGACTAGCAGGGTACGAGCAGTACTTC. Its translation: CASSRLAGYEQYF.

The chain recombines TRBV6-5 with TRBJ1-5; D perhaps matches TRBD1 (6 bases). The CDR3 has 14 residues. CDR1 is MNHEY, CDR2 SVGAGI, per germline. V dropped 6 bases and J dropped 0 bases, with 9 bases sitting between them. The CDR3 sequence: CASRPGDSNQPQHF. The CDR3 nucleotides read TGTGCCAGCAGGCCAGGGGATAGCAATCAGCCCCAGCATTTT.

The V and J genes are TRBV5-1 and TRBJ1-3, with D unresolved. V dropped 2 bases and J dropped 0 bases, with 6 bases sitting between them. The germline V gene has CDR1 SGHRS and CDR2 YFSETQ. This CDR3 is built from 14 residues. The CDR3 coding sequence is TGCGCCAGCAGCTTAGCGAGCTCTGGAAACACCATATATTTT. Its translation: CASSLASSGNTIYF.

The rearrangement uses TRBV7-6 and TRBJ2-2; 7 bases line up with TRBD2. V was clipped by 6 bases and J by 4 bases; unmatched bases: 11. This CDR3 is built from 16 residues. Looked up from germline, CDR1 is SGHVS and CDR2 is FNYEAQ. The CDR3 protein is CASSSSSGGSTGELFF. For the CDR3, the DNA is TGTGCCAGCAGTTCTTCTAGCGGAGGTTCCACCGGGGAGCTGTTTTTT.